This T cell receptor beta chain was sequenced for a study of blood T cell repertoires in COVID-19. Method: immunoSEQ multiplex PCR; TCRdb's copy keeps in-frame clones and lacks some. The sample has 180,000 or so clones, roughly 83% seen once. This clone has just one count. Trimming left V 5 bases short and J 0 bases short, with 6 bases between. CDR1 SGHRS and CDR2 YFSETQ come from the germline V gene. This CDR3 comprises 13 residues. Sequencing was done on a sample of PBMCs or T cells enriched from blood (not recorded which). The source of this sequence is a woman in her sixties who had recovered from COVID-19. The chain is built from TRBV5-1 and TRBJ2-1; D possibly corresponds to TRBD1 (6 bases). This CDR3 is CASRGASYNEQFF. The CDR3 DNA sequence: TGCGCCAGCAGGGGGGCCTCCTACAATGAGCAGTTCTTC.